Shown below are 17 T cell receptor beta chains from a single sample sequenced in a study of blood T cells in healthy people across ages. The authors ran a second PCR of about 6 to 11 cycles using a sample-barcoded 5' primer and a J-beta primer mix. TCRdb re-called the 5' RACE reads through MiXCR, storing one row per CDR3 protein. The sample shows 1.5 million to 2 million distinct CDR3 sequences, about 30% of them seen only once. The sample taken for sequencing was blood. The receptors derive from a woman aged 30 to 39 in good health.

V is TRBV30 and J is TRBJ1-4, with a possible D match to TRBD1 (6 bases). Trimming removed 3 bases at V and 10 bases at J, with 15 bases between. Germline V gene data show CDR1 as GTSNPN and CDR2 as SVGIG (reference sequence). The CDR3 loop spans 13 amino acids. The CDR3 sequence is CAWRRGGFRKLFF. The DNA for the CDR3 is TGTGCCTGGAGGAGGGGGGGTTTCCGAAAACTGTTTTTT.

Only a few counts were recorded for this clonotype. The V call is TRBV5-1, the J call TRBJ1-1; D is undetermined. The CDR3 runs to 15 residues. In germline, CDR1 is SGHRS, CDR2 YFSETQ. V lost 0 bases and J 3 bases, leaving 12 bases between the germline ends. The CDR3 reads CASSLGLGGDTEAFF. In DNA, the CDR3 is TGCGCCAGCAGCTTGGGTCTGGGAGGAGACACTGAAGCTTTCTTT.

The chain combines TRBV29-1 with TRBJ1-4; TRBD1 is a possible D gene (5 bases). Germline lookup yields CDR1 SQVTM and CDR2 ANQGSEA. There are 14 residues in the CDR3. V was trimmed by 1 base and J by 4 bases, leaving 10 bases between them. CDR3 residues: CSVEAAGSNEKLFF. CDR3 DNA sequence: TGCAGCGTTGAAGCGGCAGGGAGTAATGAAAAACTGTTTTTT.

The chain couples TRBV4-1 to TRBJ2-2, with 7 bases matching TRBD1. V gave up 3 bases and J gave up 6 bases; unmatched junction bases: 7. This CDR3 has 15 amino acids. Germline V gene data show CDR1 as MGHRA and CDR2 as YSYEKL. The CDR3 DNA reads TGCGCCAGCAGCCACGACAGGGTAGTCCCCGGGGAGCTGTTTTTT. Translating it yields CASSHDRVVPGELFF.

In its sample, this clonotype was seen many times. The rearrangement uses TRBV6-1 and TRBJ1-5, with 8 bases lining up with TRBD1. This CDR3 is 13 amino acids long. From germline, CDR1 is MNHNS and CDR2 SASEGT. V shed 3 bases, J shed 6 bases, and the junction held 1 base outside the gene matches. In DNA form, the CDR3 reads TGTGCCAGCAGTGAGGACAGGGCTCAGCCCCAGCATTTT. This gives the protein CASSEDRAQPQHF.

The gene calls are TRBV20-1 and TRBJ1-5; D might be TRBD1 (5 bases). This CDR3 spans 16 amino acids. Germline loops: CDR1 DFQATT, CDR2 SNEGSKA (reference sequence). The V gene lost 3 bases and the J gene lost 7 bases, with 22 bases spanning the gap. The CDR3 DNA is TGCAGTGCTAGGGGGCCGGGACGGTTAATGGGACAGCCCCAGCATTTT. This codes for CSARGPGRLMGQPQHF.

CDR3 residues: CASKTDASGANVLTF. CDR3 coding DNA: TGCGCCAGCAAGACGGACGCATCGGGGGCCAACGTCCTGACTTTC. The rearrangement links TRBV5-1 to TRBJ2-6, with D uncertain. V lost 6 bases to trimming and J lost 4 bases, with 14 bases between them. CDR1 and CDR2 (germline): SGHRS, YFSETQ. The CDR3 has 15 residues.

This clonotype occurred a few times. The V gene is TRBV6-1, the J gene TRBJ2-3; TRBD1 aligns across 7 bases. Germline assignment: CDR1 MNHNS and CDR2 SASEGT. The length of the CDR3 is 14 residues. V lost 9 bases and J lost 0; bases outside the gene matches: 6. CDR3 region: CASLDRESTDTQYF. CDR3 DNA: TGTGCCAGTTTAGACAGGGAGAGCACAGATACGCAGTATTTT.

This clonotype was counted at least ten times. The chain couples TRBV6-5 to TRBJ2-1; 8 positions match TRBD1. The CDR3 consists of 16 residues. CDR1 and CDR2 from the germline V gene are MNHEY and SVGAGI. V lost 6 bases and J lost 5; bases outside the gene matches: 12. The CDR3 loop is CASSPLGQVGDNEQFF. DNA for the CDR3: TGTGCCAGCAGCCCGCTGGGACAGGTAGGAGACAATGAGCAGTTCTTC.

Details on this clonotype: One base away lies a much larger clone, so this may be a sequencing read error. The CDR3 DNA follows: TGCGCCAGCAGCTTGACGAACAATGAGCAGTACTTC. It yields the protein CASSLTNNEQYF. The V call is TRBV5-1, the J call TRBJ2-1; D call uncertain. The DNA end is more similar to TRBJ2-7, so the J call may be wrong. The CDR3 contains 12 residues. The germline gives CDR1 SGHRS, CDR2 YFSETQ.

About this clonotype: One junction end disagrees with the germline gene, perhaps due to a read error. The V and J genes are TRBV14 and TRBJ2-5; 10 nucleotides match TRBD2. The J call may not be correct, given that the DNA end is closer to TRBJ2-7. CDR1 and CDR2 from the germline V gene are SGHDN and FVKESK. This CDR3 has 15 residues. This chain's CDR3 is CASGQGIAGGYEQYF. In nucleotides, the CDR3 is TGTGCCAGCGGCCAAGGAATAGCGGGAGGTTACGAGCAGTACTTC.

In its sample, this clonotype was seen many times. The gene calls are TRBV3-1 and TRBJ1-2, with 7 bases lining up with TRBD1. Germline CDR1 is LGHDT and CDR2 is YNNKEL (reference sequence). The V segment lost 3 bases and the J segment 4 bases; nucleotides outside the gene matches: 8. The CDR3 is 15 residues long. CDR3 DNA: TGTGCCAGCAGCCAGAGGGGGCGCGGTGTCTATGGCTACACCTTC. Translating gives CASSQRGRGVYGYTF.

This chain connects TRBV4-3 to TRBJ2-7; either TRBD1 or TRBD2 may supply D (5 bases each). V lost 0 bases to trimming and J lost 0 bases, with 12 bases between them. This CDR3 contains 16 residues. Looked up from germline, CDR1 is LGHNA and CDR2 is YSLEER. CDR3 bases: TGCGCCAGCAGCCAAGATGGGAGTGGGGGCTCCTACGAGCAGTACTTC. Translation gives CASSQDGSGGSYEQYF.

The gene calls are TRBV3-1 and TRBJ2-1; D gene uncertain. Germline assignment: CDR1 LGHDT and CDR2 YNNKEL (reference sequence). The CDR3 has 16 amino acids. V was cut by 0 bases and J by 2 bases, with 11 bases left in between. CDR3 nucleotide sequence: TGTGCCAGCAGCCAAGATGGTAACGGACCCTACAATGAGCAGTTCTTC. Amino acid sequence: CASSQDGNGPYNEQFF.

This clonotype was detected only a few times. The CDR3 DNA is TGTGCCAGCAGCGTAGGAGGGATAGGAGAGACCCAGTACTTC. Its protein product is CASSVGGIGETQYF. V is TRBV9 and J is TRBJ2-5, with D possibly being TRBD2 (5 bases). This CDR3 spans 14 amino acids. V lost 0 bases to trimming and J lost 4 bases, with 10 bases between them. Germline CDR1 reads SGDLS; CDR2 reads YYNGEE.

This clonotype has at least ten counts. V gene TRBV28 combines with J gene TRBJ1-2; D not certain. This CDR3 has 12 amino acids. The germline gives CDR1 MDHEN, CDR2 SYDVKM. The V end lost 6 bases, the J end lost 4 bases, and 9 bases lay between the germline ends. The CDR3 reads CASSPRSYGYTF. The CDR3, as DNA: TGTGCCAGCAGCCCAAGGTCCTATGGCTACACCTTC.

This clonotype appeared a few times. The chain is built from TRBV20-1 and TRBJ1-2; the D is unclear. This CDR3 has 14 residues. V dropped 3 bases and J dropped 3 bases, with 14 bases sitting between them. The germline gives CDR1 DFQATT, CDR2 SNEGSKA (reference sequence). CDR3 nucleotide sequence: TGCAGTGCTAGGCATATACCGGGCGACTATGGCTACACCTTC. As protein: CSARHIPGDYGYTF.